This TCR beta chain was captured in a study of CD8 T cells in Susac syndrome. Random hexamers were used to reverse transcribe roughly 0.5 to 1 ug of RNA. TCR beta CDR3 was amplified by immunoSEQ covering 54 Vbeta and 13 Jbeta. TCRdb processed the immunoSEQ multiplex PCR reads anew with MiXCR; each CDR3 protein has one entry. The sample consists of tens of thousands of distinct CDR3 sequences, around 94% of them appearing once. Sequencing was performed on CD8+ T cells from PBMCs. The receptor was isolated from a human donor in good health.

CDR3 nucleotides: TGCAGTGCTAGAGGGGACGCCTTTGGGAGGGGGTATGAGCAGTTCTTC. It encodes CSARGDAFGRGYEQFF. The V gene is TRBV20-1, the J gene TRBJ2-1, with TRBD2 as a possible D gene (7 bases). Trimming took off 1 base at V and 8 bases at J, with 21 bases between the two ends. Germline V CDR1 and CDR2: DFQATT, SNEGSKA (reference sequence). The CDR3 has 16 amino acids.